A single sample gave rise to the 32 T cell receptor beta chains below, sequenced in a study of cytomegalovirus exposure and HLA in healthy donors. Primers included in the PCR were 60 Vbeta and 13 Jbeta primers. The table came from immunoSEQ multiplex PCR; TCRdb's copy has only in-frame clones and leaves some out. Here the sample spans 90,000 to 120,000 clones, roughly 88% being singletons. The material sequenced was PBMCs. These receptor sequences come from a woman aged 18-35 years in good health and CMV-seronegative.

The chain has TRBV28 and TRBJ1-1; D not resolved. The CDR3 totals 14 residues. Trimming pared 2 bases from V and 5 bases from J, leaving 12 bases between. Germline CDR1 is MDHEN and CDR2 is SYDVKM. The CDR3 protein is CASSLGSPGTEAFF. The CDR3 DNA reads as TGTGCCAGCAGTTTAGGGTCCCCGGGGACTGAAGCTTTCTTT.

This sequence joins TRBV11-3 and TRBJ1-4; D is undetermined. From germline, CDR1 is SGHNT and CDR2 YENEEA. This CDR3 is built from 13 residues. The ends were cut back, 5 bases at V and 7 bases at J, with 11 bases in the middle. DNA of the CDR3: TGTGCCAGCAGCCCCCCCTACGGTGAAAAACTGTTTTTT. It translates to CASSPPYGEKLFF.

The chain links TRBV28 to TRBJ1-1, with D possibly being TRBD1 (6 bases). V shed 7 bases and J shed 1 base, with 16 bases lying between them. The CDR3 runs to 15 residues. CDR1 and CDR2 (germline): MDHEN, SYDVKM. CDR3 in DNA: TGTGCCAGCAAAGGGGCGGGGGGCGAGAACACTGAAGCTTTCTTT. Amino acids: CASKGAGGENTEAFF.

This clone came up once. The CDR3 DNA reads TGTGCCAGCAGCTTCGGGACAGCTTACTATGGCTACACCTTC. Protein sequence: CASSFGTAYYGYTF. The chain uses TRBV7-9 and TRBJ1-2, with 7 bases fitting TRBD1. This CDR3 comprises 14 residues. Germline CDR1 and CDR2: SEHNR and FQNEAQ (reference sequence). V shed 3 bases and J 3 bases; nucleotides not matched to a gene: 4.

DNA for the CDR3: TGTGCCAGCTCCCCTAGCCGTCAAGAGACCCAGTACTTC. Encoded protein: CASSPSRQETQYF. The rearrangement links TRBV2 to TRBJ2-5; D might be TRBD2 (5 bases). From germline, CDR1 is SNHLY and CDR2 FYNNEI. The CDR3 is made up of 13 amino acids. Trimming pared 8 bases from V and 2 bases from J, leaving 12 bases between. The whole variable domain, filled in from reference TRBV2 and TRBJ2-5, reads EPEVTQTPSHQVTQMGQEVILRCVPISNHLYFYWYRQILGQKVEFLVSFYNNEISEKSEIFDDQFSVERPDGSNFTLKIRSTKLEDSAMYFCASSPSRQETQYFGPGTRLLVL.

The sample holds a few counts of this clone. The chain links TRBV5-8 to TRBJ2-4; 8 positions agree with TRBD2. Losses at the gene ends were 5 bases for V and 6 bases for J; bases not matched to a gene: 10. The CDR3 is made up of 15 amino acids. Germline V gene lookup returns CDR1 SGHTS and CDR2 YDEGEE. The CDR3 reads CASRPGGGRGNIQYF. CDR3 in DNA: TGTGCCAGCAGGCCCGGGGGGGGACGGGGAAACATTCAGTACTTC.

J is TRBJ1-2 and V is TRBV6-5; a possible D gene is TRBD1 (5 bases). The CDR3 is 15 amino acids. The ends were cut back, 2 bases at V and 0 bases at J, with 10 bases in the middle. Germline V lookup: CDR1 MNHEY, CDR2 SVGAGI. The CDR3 sequence is CASSYLTGANYGYTF. In DNA, the CDR3 is TGTGCCAGCAGTTACCTCACAGGAGCTAACTATGGCTACACCTTC.

This clone has a single count. The chain has TRBV6-5 and TRBJ1-6; 7 bases map to TRBD1. This CDR3 region has 16 residues. V dropped 2 bases and J dropped 7; count of bases not matched to a gene: 8. The germline V gene has CDR1 MNHEY and CDR2 SVGAGI. CDR3 sequence (DNA): TGTGCCAGCAGTTACACAAGACAGGGTGGGAATTCACCCCTCCACTTT. It yields the protein CASSYTRQGGNSPLHF.

The chain recombines TRBV27 with TRBJ2-1; TRBD2 agrees at 12 bases. Germline CDR1 and CDR2: MNHEY and SMNVEV (reference sequence). The V gene end was trimmed by 4 bases and the J gene end by 7 bases; junction bases not matched to a gene: 5. This CDR3 region has 15 residues. The CDR3 sequence is CASSSLAGGLNEQFF. Written as DNA, the CDR3 is TGTGCCAGCAGTTCCCTAGCGGGGGGGCTTAATGAGCAGTTCTTC.

V is TRBV14 and J is TRBJ2-7; unclear D gene. The CDR3 length is 13 residues. V dropped 1 base and J dropped 1 base, with 5 bases sitting between them. Germline loops: CDR1 SGHDN, CDR2 FVKESK. CDR3 amino acids: CASSQVRSYEQYF. CDR3 sequence (DNA): TGTGCCAGCAGCCAAGTGCGGTCCTACGAGCAGTACTTC.

The CDR3 here is CASSPQAGQTEAFF. In DNA form, the CDR3 reads TGTGCCAGCTCACCACAGGCAGGGCAAACTGAAGCTTTCTTT. The rearrangement joins TRBV18 to TRBJ1-1; a possible D gene is TRBD1 (5 bases). Between the trimmed V and J ends, which lost 1 base and 5 bases, there was a span of 11 bases. The CDR3 runs to 14 residues. Germline V gene data show CDR1 as KGHSH and CDR2 as LQKENI.

V is TRBV5-4 and J is TRBJ2-1; TRBD2 matches at 8 bases. CDR3 length: 16 residues. The germline CDR1 and CDR2 sequences are SGHNT and YYREEE (reference sequence). The trim removed 7 bases at V and 0 bases at J, leaving 9 bases unmatched. As DNA, the CDR3 is TGTGCCAGCCACGGGGGGGCACAGAGCTCCTACAATGAGCAGTTCTTC. Translated: CASHGGAQSSYNEQFF.

The chain combines TRBV7-3 with TRBJ2-1; D ambiguous. The CDR3 runs to 15 residues. CDR1 and CDR2 (germline): SGHTA, FQGTGA. V lost 0 bases to trimming and J lost 5 bases, with 11 bases between them. In DNA form, the CDR3 reads TGTGCCAGCAGCTTAACTTCTTACCTAAACAATGAGCAGTTCTTC. This sequence encodes CASSLTSYLNNEQFF.

Here the CDR3 DNA reads TGTGCCAGCAGCCCCGGAGGGCCCGCAGGAAACACCATATATTTT. Its translation: CASSPGGPAGNTIYF. This chain uses TRBV7-2 with TRBJ1-3; D is undetermined. Per germline, CDR1 SGHTA and CDR2 FQGNSA. V was shortened by 5 bases and J by 4 bases, with 15 bases between the two germline ends. CDR3 length: 15 residues.

The CDR3 nucleotides are TGTGCCATCAGTGAGTCCAAGGGGATGCAGCCCCAGCATTTT. Its translation is CAISESKGMQPQHF. V is TRBV10-3 and J is TRBJ1-5; D is possibly TRBD1 (5 bases). Trimming stripped 0 bases from V and 7 bases from J, with 10 bases between. Germline values: CDR1 ENHRY, CDR2 SYGVKD. The CDR3 is 14 residues long.

The rearrangement uses TRBV7-2 and TRBJ2-7; TRBD2 matches 8 bases. V lost 5 bases, J lost 6 bases, and 9 bases stayed unmatched. The CDR3 contains 14 residues. CDR1 is SGHTA and CDR2 is FQGNSA in the germline V gene. CDR3 protein: CASSPPGGWSEQYF. The CDR3 DNA follows: TGTGCCAGCAGCCCCCCGGGGGGGTGGAGCGAGCAGTACTTC.

This clone was seen once. V is TRBV7-2 and J is TRBJ2-1; D unresolved. The CDR3 runs 17 residues. The V gene lost 1 base and the J gene lost 5 bases, with 18 bases spanning the gap. The V gene's germline CDR1 is SGHTA and CDR2 FQGNSA. CDR3 sequence (DNA): TGTGCCAGCAGCTTAGGAGCCGTCCCTAACCCCAACAATGAGCAGTTCTTC. Amino acids: CASSLGAVPNPNNEQFF. The full variable domain, in which reference TRBV7-2 and TRBJ2-1 provide the parts outside the CDR3, is GAGVSQSPSNKVTEKGKDVELRCDPISGHTALYWYRQSLGQGLEFLIYFQGNSAPDKSGLPSDRFSAERTGGSVSTLTIQRTQQEDSAVYLCASSLGAVPNPNNEQFFGPGTRLTVL.

This clone was recorded a few times. The V and J genes are TRBV5-5 and TRBJ1-2, with 8 bases fitting TRBD1. Germline trimming cut 3 bases from V and 3 bases from J; bases unmatched to any gene: 10. The CDR3 sequence is 16 residues long. CDR1 SGHKS and CDR2 YYEKEE come from the germline V gene (reference sequence). The CDR3 reads CASSYRDRPYDYGYTF. The CDR3 DNA reads as TGTGCCAGCAGCTACCGGGACAGGCCGTACGACTATGGCTACACCTTC.

This clone appeared once. The genes are TRBV11-2 and TRBJ2-6; weak D call: TRBD2 (5 bases). The V and J ends lost 6 bases and 0 bases respectively, with 9 bases between them. The CDR3 totals 15 residues. Germline loops: CDR1 SGHAT, CDR2 FQNNGV. The CDR3: CASSFRDSGANVLTF. In DNA, the CDR3 is TGTGCCAGCAGTTTTCGGGACTCTGGGGCCAACGTCCTGACTTTC.

V usage is TRBV19 and J usage is TRBJ1-1, with D unresolved. The CDR3 spans 14 residues. Germline V gene data show CDR1 as LNHDA and CDR2 as SQIVND (reference sequence). V was pared by 7 bases and J by 5 bases, with 17 bases between. The CDR3 bases are TGTGCCAGTATGACTTCCGGTCACCCGACTGAAGCTTTCTTT. Residues: CASMTSGHPTEAFF. Using reference TRBV19 and TRBJ1-1 for the parts outside the CDR3, the full variable domain is DGGITQSPKYLFRKEGQNVTLSCEQNLNHDAMYWYRQDPGQGLRLIYYSQIVNDFQKGDIAEGYSVSREKKESFPLTVTSAQKNPTAFYLCASMTSGHPTEAFFGQGTRLTVV.

The chain links TRBV5-6 to TRBJ1-2; D remains unclear. The CDR3 runs to 13 residues. V gave up 0 bases and J gave up 4 bases, with 7 bases separating them. Germline loops: CDR1 SGHDT, CDR2 YYEEEE. CDR3 protein: CASSLDLSYGYTF. The CDR3 DNA follows: TGTGCCAGCAGCTTGGACCTGAGCTATGGCTACACCTTC.

The chain links TRBV7-9 to TRBJ2-5, with D possibly being TRBD1 (7 bases). The germline V gene encodes CDR1 SEHNR and CDR2 FQNEAQ (reference sequence). CDR3 size: 14 residues. Trimming removed 11 bases at V and 3 bases at J, with 19 bases between. The CDR3 bases are TGTGCCGGAGGGGAGGACAGGTGGGAAGAGACCCAGTACTTC. This sequence encodes CAGGEDRWEETQYF.

The chain uses TRBV7-8 and TRBJ2-6, with D unclear. Trimming pared 1 base from V and 0 bases from J, leaving 7 bases between. The CDR3 has 16 residues. From germline, CDR1 is SGHVS and CDR2 FQNEAQ. The CDR3 sequence: CASSLVTGSGANVLTF. CDR3 in DNA: TGTGCCAGCAGCTTAGTAACCGGCTCTGGGGCCAACGTCCTGACTTTC.

J is TRBJ1-1 and V is TRBV2, with a possible D match to TRBD1 (6 bases). Trimming pared 6 bases from V and 6 bases from J, leaving 20 bases between. From germline, CDR1 is SNHLY and CDR2 FYNNEI. The CDR3 consists of 15 residues. The CDR3 reads CASRKTGTGRAEAFF. In DNA form, the CDR3 reads TGTGCCAGCAGGAAAACAGGGACCGGCAGGGCTGAAGCTTTCTTT. The whole variable domain, filled in from reference TRBV2 and TRBJ1-1, reads EPEVTQTPSHQVTQMGQEVILRCVPISNHLYFYWYRQILGQKVEFLVSFYNNEISEKSEIFDDQFSVERPDGSNFTLKIRSTKLEDSAMYFCASRKTGTGRAEAFFGQGTRLTVV.

In the case of this clone: Compared with germline, one end of the junction differs, possibly owing to a read error. The rearrangement joins TRBV7-9 to TRBJ2-2; possible D gene TRBD2, 5 bases. This CDR3 is built from 15 residues. The V gene's germline CDR1 is SEHNR and CDR2 FQNEAQ (reference sequence). The CDR3 loop reads CSSSSIHRGTGELFF. CDR3 nucleotides: TGTTCCAGCAGCTCCATTCATCGGGGCACCGGGGAGCTGTTTTTT. Based on the CDR3 plus reference TRBV7-9 and TRBJ2-2, the full variable domain is DTGVSQNPRHKITKRGQNVTFRCDPISEHNRLYWYRQTLGQGPEFLTYFQNEAQLEKSRLLSDRFSAERPKGSFSTLEIQRTEQGDSAMYLCSSSSIHRGTGELFFGEGSRLTVL.

This clone was counted between two and nine times. CDR3 protein: CASSLGASGSGDQPQHF. CDR3 sequence (DNA): TGTGCCAGCAGCTTGGGGGCATCAGGCTCCGGGGATCAGCCCCAGCATTTT. This chain joins TRBV5-6 and TRBJ1-5; D unresolved. The CDR3 has 17 amino acids. Per the germline V gene, CDR1 is SGHDT and CDR2 is YYEEEE. The germline V and J ends were trimmed by 0 bases and 5 bases, with 18 bases remaining between them.

The rearrangement joins TRBV6-6 to TRBJ2-2, with 10 bases matching TRBD2. Germline CDR1 and CDR2: MNHNY and SVGAGI (reference sequence). Trimming took 5 bases from V and 7 from J; bases not matched to a gene: 10. The CDR3 totals 16 residues. The CDR3 DNA sequence: TGTGCCAGCAGTGTCCCCAGCGGGAGGGCGGTCGGGGAGCTGTTTTTT. This sequence encodes CASSVPSGRAVGELFF.

The CDR3 nucleotides read TGTGCCAGCAGCCCCCCGGGGGGCATAAGCTACGAGCAGTACTTC. This encodes CASSPPGGISYEQYF. The chain links TRBV28 to TRBJ2-7, with a tentative D call TRBD2 (7 bases). The V gene's germline CDR1 is MDHEN and CDR2 SYDVKM. The CDR3 has 15 residues. V was cut by 6 bases and J by 3 bases, with 18 bases left in between.

This chain joins TRBV5-8 and TRBJ2-7; D is perhaps TRBD1 (6 bases). V dropped 1 base and J dropped 2 bases, with 7 bases sitting between them. The CDR3 is 13 residues long. Germline V gene sequence: CDR1 SGHTS, CDR2 YDEGEE. The CDR3 region is CASSLTGTYEQYF. Here the CDR3 DNA reads TGTGCCAGCAGCTTGACAGGGACCTACGAGCAGTACTTC. The full variable domain, rest sourced from reference TRBV5-8 and TRBJ2-7, is EAGVTQSPTHLIKTRGQQATLRCSPISGHTSVYWYQQALGLGLQFLLWYDEGEERNRGNFPPRFSGRQFPNYSSELNVNALELEDSALYLCASSLTGTYEQYFGPGTRLTVT.

This sequence joins TRBV30 and TRBJ1-2; 11 positions agree with TRBD1. The CDR3 has 16 amino acids. The germline V gene encodes CDR1 GTSNPN and CDR2 SVGIG (reference sequence). V lost 4 bases to trimming and J lost 6 bases; unmatched junction nucleotides: 13. The CDR3 bases are TGTGCCTGGATCCTTGCCGGAGGGACAGGGGGTCATGGCTACACCTTC. This sequence encodes CAWILAGGTGGHGYTF.

In its sample, this clone ranks as medium-sized. The chain couples TRBV4-2 to TRBJ2-7; TRBD2 aligns across 10 bases. Per germline, CDR1 LGHNA and CDR2 YNFKEQ. The length of the CDR3 is 16 residues. V lost 0 bases to trimming and J lost 3 bases; unmatched junction nucleotides: 5. CDR3 in amino acids: CASSQDYSSGGYEQYF. CDR3 coding DNA: TGTGCCAGCAGCCAAGATTATTCTAGCGGGGGCTACGAGCAGTACTTC.

V is TRBV29-1 and J is TRBJ1-1; D remains unclear. The ends were cut back, 4 bases at V and 7 bases at J, with 16 bases in the middle. Looked up from germline, CDR1 is SQVTM and CDR2 is ANQGSEA. The CDR3 extends over 13 amino acids. CDR3 DNA sequence: TGCAGCGTTGGCCGGGATGGACGAGTTGAAGCTTTCTTT. This sequence encodes CSVGRDGRVEAFF.